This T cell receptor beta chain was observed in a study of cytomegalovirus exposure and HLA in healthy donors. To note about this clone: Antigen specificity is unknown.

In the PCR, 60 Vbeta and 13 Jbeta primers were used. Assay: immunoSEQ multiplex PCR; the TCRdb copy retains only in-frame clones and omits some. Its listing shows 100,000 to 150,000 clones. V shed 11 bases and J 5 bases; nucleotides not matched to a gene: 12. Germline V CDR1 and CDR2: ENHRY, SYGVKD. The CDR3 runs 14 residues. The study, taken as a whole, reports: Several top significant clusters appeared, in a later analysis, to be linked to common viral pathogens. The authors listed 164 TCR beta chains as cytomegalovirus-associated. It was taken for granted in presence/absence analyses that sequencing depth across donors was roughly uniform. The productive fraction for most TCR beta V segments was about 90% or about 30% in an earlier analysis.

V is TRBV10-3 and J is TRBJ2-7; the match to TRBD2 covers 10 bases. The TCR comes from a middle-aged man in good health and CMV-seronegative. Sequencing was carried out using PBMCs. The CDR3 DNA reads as TGTGCCCCCAGGAGCGGGGGGGGCATAGACGAGCAGTACTTC. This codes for CAPRSGGGIDEQYF.